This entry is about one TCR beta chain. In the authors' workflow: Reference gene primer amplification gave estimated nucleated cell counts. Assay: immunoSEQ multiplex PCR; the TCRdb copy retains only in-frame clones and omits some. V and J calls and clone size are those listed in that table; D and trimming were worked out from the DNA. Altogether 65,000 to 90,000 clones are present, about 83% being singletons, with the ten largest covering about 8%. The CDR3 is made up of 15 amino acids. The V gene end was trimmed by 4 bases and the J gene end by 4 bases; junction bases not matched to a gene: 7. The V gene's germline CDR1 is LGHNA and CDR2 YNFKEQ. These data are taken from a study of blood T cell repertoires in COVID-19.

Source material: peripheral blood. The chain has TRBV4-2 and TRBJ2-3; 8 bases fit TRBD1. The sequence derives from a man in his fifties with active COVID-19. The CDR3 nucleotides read TGTGCCAGCAGCCCAGGGCAGGGGGCGGCAGATACGCAGTATTTT. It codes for CASSPGQGAADTQYF.